This entry features one T cell receptor beta chain sequence. Antigen specificity is unknown. Clones were read by immunoSEQ multiplex PCR, and TCRdb kept only the in-frame ones, dropping some. In the table there are about 140,000 clones, around four fifths of which are singletons. This entry comes from a study of cytomegalovirus exposure and HLA in healthy donors. Study outcomes and limitations: Reports credit the classifier with highly specific, highly sensitive diagnosis of cytomegalovirus status.

The donors were part of the validation cohort, which consisted of under 150 subjects and was separate from the first cohort of roughly 620 subjects. V was cut by 5 bases and J by 7 bases, with 15 bases left in between. This CDR3 has 14 residues. Looked up from germline, CDR1 is LNHDA and CDR2 is SQIVND (reference sequence). The specimen sequenced was PBMCs. The V and J genes are TRBV19 and TRBJ2-1, with D possibly being TRBD1 (6 bases). This TCR was recovered from a woman in her twenties or thirties in good health and CMV-seronegative. The CDR3 region is CASSPSTGLNEQFF. CDR3 nucleotides: TGTGCCAGTAGTCCGAGTACAGGGTTGAATGAGCAGTTCTTC.